This T cell receptor beta chain was obtained from a study of beta chain features in type 1 diabetes. Unmatched junction bases numbered 11, after V lost 11 bases and J lost 6 bases. In germline, CDR1 is MNHNY, CDR2 SVGAGI (reference sequence). The CDR3 has 13 amino acids. Study findings and constraints: Shortening of TCRB CDR3s, moderate but significant, appeared in all four CD4+ subsets of Type 1 diabetes patients.

What was sequenced were expressed TCRB transcripts, since all of the isolated RNA had been reverse transcribed. Some clones are missing from TCRdb's copy, which holds only in-frame ones; the method was immunoSEQ multiplex PCR. The table records hundreds of thousands of clones, roughly a tenth of them present only once. In the case of this clone: Its target is not known.

This receptor was taken from a man under 40 with type 1 diabetes. The chain employs TRBV6-6 and TRBJ1-1; TRBD1 matches at 8 bases. Material for sequencing was naive CD4+ T cells from blood. As DNA, the CDR3 is TGTGCCTCCAAGACAGGGGAGGAGCCTGAAGCTTTCTTT. Protein product: CASKTGEEPEAFF.